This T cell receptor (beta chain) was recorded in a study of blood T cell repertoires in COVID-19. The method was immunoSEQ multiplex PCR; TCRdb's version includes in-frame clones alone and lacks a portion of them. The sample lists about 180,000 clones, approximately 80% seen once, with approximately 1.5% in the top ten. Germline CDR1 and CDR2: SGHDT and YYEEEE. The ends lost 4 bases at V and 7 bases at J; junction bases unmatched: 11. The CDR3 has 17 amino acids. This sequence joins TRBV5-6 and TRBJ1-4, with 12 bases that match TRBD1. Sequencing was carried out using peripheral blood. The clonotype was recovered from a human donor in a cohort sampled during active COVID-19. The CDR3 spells CASSPPGQGARREKLFF. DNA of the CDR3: TGTGCCAGCAGCCCTCCGGGACAGGGGGCGAGGCGTGAAAAACTGTTTTTT.